One sample yielded the 11 T cell receptor beta chains listed below, sequenced in a study of T cells after yellow fever vaccination. MiXCR, run by TCRdb on the 5' RACE reads, gives a single entry per CDR3 protein. The table has 500,000 to 700,000 distinct CDR3 sequences, 15% to 20% seen once; the top ten hold about 13%. Material: PBMCs, obtained 15 days after the yellow fever booster vaccination. These receptors were collected from a man aged 30-40 years who received the YFV17D yellow fever vaccine.

Concerning this clonotype itself: The junction shows a germline mismatch at one end, possibly a read error. V is TRBV27 and J is TRBJ2-1, with D unclear. CDR1 is MNHEY and CDR2 is SMNVEV in the germline V gene (reference sequence). The CDR3 is 12 amino acids. The CDR3 DNA reads TGTGCCAGCAGTAAGCCTCCTAGTGGGTGGGTCTTC. Encoded protein: CASSKPPSGWVF.

The chain employs TRBV4-3 and TRBJ2-2; no clear D gene. Germline values: CDR1 LGHNA, CDR2 YSLEER. V gave up 0 bases and J gave up 3 bases, with 11 bases separating them. The CDR3 extends over 16 amino acids. CDR3 sequence reads: CASSQDWATDTGELFF. The CDR3 bases are TGCGCCAGCAGCCAAGATTGGGCTACCGACACCGGGGAGCTGTTTTTT.

A few counts support this clonotype. The chain joins TRBV11-2 to TRBJ2-4, with D perhaps matching TRBD2 (6 bases). In germline, CDR1 is SGHAT, CDR2 FQNNGV. Between the trimmed V and J ends, which lost 0 bases and 4 bases, there was a span of 19 bases. The CDR3 totals 18 residues. CDR3 region: CASSLEGGGAVKKNIQYF. CDR3 DNA sequence: TGTGCCAGCAGCTTAGAAGGCGGCGGGGCCGTTAAGAAAAACATTCAGTACTTC. The full variable domain, completed using reference TRBV11-2 and TRBJ2-4, is EAGVAQSPRYKIIEKRQSVAFWCNPISGHATLYWYQQILGQGPKLLIQFQNNGVVDDSQLPKDRFSAERLKGVDSTLKIQPAKLEDSAVYLCASSLEGGGAVKKNIQYFGAGTRLSVL.

The chain combines TRBV25-1 with TRBJ2-1; D remains unclear. The CDR3 spans 17 residues. Germline values: CDR1 MGHDK, CDR2 SYGVNS. V lost 3 bases, J lost 6 bases, and 21 bases lay in between. In DNA form, the CDR3 reads TGTGCCAGCAGTGACCGCCATGTCCGGCGCCCTTCCAATGAGCAGTTCTTC. Protein product: CASSDRHVRRPSNEQFF.

The chain uses TRBV29-1 and TRBJ1-2; weak D call: TRBD1 (5 bases). This CDR3 contains 12 residues. With 6 bases removed from V and 4 bases from J, the gap between germline ends came to 12 bases. Germline V gene lookup returns CDR1 SQVTM and CDR2 ANQGSEA. The CDR3 nucleotides read TGCAGCGTAAGAGACAGCTTCTATGGCTACACCTTC. It translates to CSVRDSFYGYTF.

This clonotype was recorded a few times. This chain joins TRBV9 and TRBJ2-5, with D possibly being TRBD2 (6 bases). The germline V gene has CDR1 SGDLS and CDR2 YYNGEE. The CDR3 covers 15 residues. V lost 0 bases to trimming and J lost 1 base, with 10 bases between them. CDR3 residues: CASSVAGRPQETQYF. The DNA of the CDR3 is TGTGCCAGCAGCGTAGCTGGGAGGCCCCAAGAGACCCAGTACTTC.

This clonotype was observed a handful of times. The chain combines TRBV6-1 with TRBJ1-2; a possible D gene is TRBD1 (5 bases). With 6 bases removed from V and 5 bases from J, the gap between germline ends came to 13 bases. The length of the CDR3 is 13 residues. The germline V gene encodes CDR1 MNHNS and CDR2 SASEGT. Here the CDR3 DNA reads TGTGCCAGCAGGCTGACAGACCTTTATGGCTACACCTTC. Protein: CASRLTDLYGYTF.

The V call is TRBV20-1, the J call TRBJ2-5; TRBD2 is a possible D gene (5 bases). The CDR3 sequence is 13 residues long. V gave up 2 bases and J gave up 0 bases, with 7 bases separating them. Germline-derived CDR1 and CDR2 are DFQATT and SNEGSKA (reference sequence). The CDR3 sequence is CSARYGNQETQYF. The CDR3 DNA reads TGCAGTGCTAGATACGGGAACCAAGAGACCCAGTACTTC.

This clonotype was counted between two and nine times. The V call is TRBV5-1, the J call TRBJ2-1, with D perhaps given as TRBD1 or TRBD2 (5 bases each). The V gene's germline CDR1 is SGHRS and CDR2 YFSETQ. The CDR3 length is 14 residues. The V end was cut by 4 bases, the J end by 8 bases, with 16 bases between. The chain's CDR3 is CASSDRVGRDEQFF. CDR3 coding DNA: TGCGCCAGCAGCGACCGAGTGGGGCGGGATGAGCAGTTCTTC. The full variable domain, rest sourced from reference TRBV5-1 and TRBJ2-1, is KAGVTQTPRYLIKTRGQQVTLSCSPISGHRSVSWYQQTPGQGLQFLFEYFSETQRNKGNFPGRFSGRQFSNSRSEMNVSTLELGDSALYLCASSDRVGRDEQFFGPGTRLTVL.

This clonotype was counted only a few times. The chain links TRBV21-1 to TRBJ2-7; the tabulated D call, TRBD2, remains unverified against the DNA. TRBV21-1 is deemed a pseudogene. The CDR3 runs 13 residues. Written as DNA, the CDR3 is TGTGCCAGCAGCAAAATTGCCCTCTACGAGCAGTACTTC. Protein: CASSKIALYEQYF.

J is TRBJ1-2 and V is TRBV9; TRBD1 might be the D (6 bases). This CDR3 contains 17 residues. CDR1 and CDR2 from the germline V gene are SGDLS and YYNGEE. Trimming pared 0 bases from V and 4 bases from J, leaving 19 bases between. Here the CDR3 DNA reads TGTGCCAGCAGCGTAGGTGGCAGGGGCGCGGTTAGCTATGGCTACACCTTC. It yields the protein CASSVGGRGAVSYGYTF.